This entry features one T cell receptor (beta chain) sequence. This sample was taken from a study of blood T cell repertoires in COVID-19. The germline gives CDR1 MNHEY, CDR2 SVGAGI. This CDR3 comprises 15 residues. Trimming cost V 0 bases and J 15 bases; bases outside gene matches: 13. Per the original data handling: Amplification from reference gene primers served as the basis for estimated nucleated cell counts. The repertoire was sequenced with immunoSEQ multiplex PCR; TCRdb's copy has only in-frame clones and lacks some. V and J calls and clone size are copied from that table; D and trimming were computed from the DNA. The sample has about 380,000 clones; around 85% are singletons.

The chain employs TRBV6-5 and TRBJ2-1; 8 bases are shared with TRBD2. The material sequenced was peripheral blood. The TCR originated in a young woman with acute or convalescent COVID-19. The CDR3 DNA sequence: TGTGCCAGCAGTTACTCCCTTTCGGGAGGGGCGAATCTGTTCTTC. Translation gives CASSYSLSGGANLFF.